This TCR beta chain was identified in a study of T cells after yellow fever vaccination. MiXCR, applied by TCRdb to the 5' RACE reads, yields one record per CDR3 protein. The data hold approximately 180,000 distinct CDR3 sequences, with 6.2% observed a single time. Germline V gene sequence: CDR1 SGHTA, CDR2 FQGTGA. This CDR3 contains 14 residues. V lost 6 bases, J lost 4 bases, and 12 bases lay in between. The V and J genes are TRBV7-3 and TRBJ2-2, with D possibly matching TRBD1 (6 bases). This material consisted of CD4+ T cells sorted from PBMCs, taken on the day of the first yellow fever vaccination. This TCR was sampled from a man aged 18-30 years who received the YFV17D yellow fever vaccine. The CDR3 loop is CASSRQGTTGELFF. The CDR3 DNA reads TGTGCCAGCAGTCGCCAGGGGACCACCGGGGAGCTGTTTTTT. Full variable domain (remainder filled in from reference TRBV7-3 and TRBJ2-2): GAGVSQTPSNKVTEKGKYVELRCDPISGHTALYWYRQSLGQGPEFLIYFQGTGAADDSGLPNDRFFAVRPEGSVSTLKIQRTERGDSAVYLCASSRQGTTGELFFGEGSRLTVL.